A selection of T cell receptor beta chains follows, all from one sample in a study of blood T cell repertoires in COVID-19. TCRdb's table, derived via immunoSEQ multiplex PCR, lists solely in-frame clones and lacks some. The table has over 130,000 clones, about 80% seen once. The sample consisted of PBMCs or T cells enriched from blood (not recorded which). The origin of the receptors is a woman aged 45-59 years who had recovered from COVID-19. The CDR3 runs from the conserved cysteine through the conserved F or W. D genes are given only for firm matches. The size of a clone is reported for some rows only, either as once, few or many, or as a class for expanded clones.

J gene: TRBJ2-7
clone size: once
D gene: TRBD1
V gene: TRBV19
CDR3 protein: CASSEGTGQREQYF
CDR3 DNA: TGTGCCAGTAGTGAGGGGACAGGGCAGCGGGAGCAGTACTTC

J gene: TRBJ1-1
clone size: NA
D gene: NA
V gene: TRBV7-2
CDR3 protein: CASSKQELGTEAFF
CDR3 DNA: TGTGCCAGCAGCAAACAGGAGTTGGGGACTGAAGCTTTCTTT

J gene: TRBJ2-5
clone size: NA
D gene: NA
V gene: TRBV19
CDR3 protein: CASSLNLGETQYF
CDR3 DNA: TGTGCCAGTAGTCTTAACCTCGGTGAGACCCAGTACTTC

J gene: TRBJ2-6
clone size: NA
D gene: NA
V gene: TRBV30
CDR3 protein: CAWSVVPGSGANVLTF
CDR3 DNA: TGTGCCTGGAGTGTGGTGCCGGGCTCTGGGGCCAACGTCCTGACTTTC

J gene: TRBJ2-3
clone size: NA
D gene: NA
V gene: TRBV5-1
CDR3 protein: CASSLGPGIDTQYF
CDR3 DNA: TGCGCCAGCAGCTTGGGTCCAGGGATAGATACGCAGTATTTT

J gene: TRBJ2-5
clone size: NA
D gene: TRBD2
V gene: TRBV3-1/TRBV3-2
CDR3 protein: CASSHSGTGQYF
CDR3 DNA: TGTGCCAGCAGCCATAGCGGGACTGGACAGTACTTC

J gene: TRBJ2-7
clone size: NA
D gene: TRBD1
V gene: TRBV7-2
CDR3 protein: CASSLAGQGSYEQYF
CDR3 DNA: TGTGCCAGCAGCTTAGCGGGACAGGGAAGCTACGAGCAGTACTTC

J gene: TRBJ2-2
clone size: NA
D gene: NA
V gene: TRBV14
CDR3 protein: CASSPRTIRFGGELFF
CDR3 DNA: TGTGCCAGCAGCCCCCGGACTATTCGGTTTGGCGGGGAGCTGTTTTTT

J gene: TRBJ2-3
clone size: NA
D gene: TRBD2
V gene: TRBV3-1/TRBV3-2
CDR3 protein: CASSLGLAGVSTDTQYF
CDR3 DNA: TGTGCCAGCAGCCTGGGACTAGCGGGAGTTAGCACAGATACGCAGTATTTT

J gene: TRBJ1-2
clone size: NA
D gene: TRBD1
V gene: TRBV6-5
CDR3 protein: CASSRTGVEDYGYTF
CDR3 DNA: TGTGCCAGCAGTCGGACAGGGGTTGAAGACTATGGCTACACCTTC

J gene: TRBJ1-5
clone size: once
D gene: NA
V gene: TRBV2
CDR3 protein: CASSGGRVGNQPQHF
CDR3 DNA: TGTGCCAGCAGTGGCGGCAGGGTGGGCAATCAGCCCCAGCATTTT

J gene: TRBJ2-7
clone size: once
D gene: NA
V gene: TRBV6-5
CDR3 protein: CASSPSGDTLHEQYF
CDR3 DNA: TGTGCCAGCAGCCCGAGCGGGGACACCCTCCACGAGCAGTACTTC

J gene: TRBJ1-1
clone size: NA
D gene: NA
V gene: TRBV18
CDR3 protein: CASSSSPGDTNTEAFF
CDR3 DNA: TGTGCCAGCTCTTCTTCACCCGGGGATACGAACACTGAAGCTTTCTTT

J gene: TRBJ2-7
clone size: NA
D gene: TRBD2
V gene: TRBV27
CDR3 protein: CASSWTSGPYEQYF
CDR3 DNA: TGTGCCAGCAGTTGGACTAGCGGGCCATACGAGCAGTACTTC

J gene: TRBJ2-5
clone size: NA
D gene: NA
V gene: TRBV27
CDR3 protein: CASSSPRAAETQYF
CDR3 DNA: TGTGCCAGCAGCTCCCCTAGAGCGGCTGAGACCCAGTACTTC

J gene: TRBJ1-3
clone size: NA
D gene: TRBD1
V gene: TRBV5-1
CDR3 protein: CASSSNRGNGNTIYF
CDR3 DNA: TGCGCCAGCAGCTCAAACAGGGGAAATGGAAACACCATATATTTT

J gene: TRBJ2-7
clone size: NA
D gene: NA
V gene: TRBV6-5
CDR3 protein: CASSEGGGAYEQYF
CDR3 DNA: TGTGCCAGCTCCGAGGGGGGGGGAGCCTACGAGCAGTACTTC

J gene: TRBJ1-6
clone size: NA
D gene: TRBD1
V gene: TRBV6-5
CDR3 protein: CASSSRQGGSPLHF
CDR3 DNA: TGTGCCAGCAGCTCCCGACAGGGCGGGTCACCCCTCCACTTT

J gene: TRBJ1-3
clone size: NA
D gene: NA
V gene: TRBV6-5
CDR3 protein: CASSLEGISGNTIYF
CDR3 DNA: TGTGCCAGCAGTTTGGAGGGAATCTCTGGAAACACCATATATTTT

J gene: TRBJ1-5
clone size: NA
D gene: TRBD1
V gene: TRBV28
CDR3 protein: CASRRQGDNQPQHF
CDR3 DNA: TGTGCCAGCAGGAGACAGGGCGACAATCAGCCCCAGCATTTT

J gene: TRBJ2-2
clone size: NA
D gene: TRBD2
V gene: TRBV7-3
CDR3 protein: CASSSGGGYTGELFF
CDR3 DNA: TGTGCCAGCAGCTCCGGGGGGGGATACACCGGGGAGCTGTTTTTT

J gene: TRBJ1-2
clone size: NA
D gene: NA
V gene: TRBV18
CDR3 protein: CASSPGGDGYGYTF
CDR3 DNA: TGTGCCAGCTCACCGGGGGGTGACGGCTATGGCTACACCTTC

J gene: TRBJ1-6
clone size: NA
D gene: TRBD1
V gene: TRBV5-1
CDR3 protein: CASSLGDSYSPLHF
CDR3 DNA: TGCGCCAGCAGCTTGGGGGACAGCTATTCACCCCTCCACTTT

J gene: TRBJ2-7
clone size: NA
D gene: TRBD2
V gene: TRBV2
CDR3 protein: CASRTAGEIYEQYF
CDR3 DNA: TGTGCCAGCAGGACGGCGGGAGAAATCTACGAGCAGTACTTC

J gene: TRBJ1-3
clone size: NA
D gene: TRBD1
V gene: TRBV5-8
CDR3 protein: CASSLTGAGNTIYF
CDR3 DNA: TGTGCCAGCAGCTTGACAGGGGCTGGAAACACCATATATTTT

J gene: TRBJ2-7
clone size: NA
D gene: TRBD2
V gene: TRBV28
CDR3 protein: CASSLSLGLADSYEQYF
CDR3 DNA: TGTGCCAGCAGTTTATCCCTGGGACTAGCGGACTCCTACGAGCAGTACTTC

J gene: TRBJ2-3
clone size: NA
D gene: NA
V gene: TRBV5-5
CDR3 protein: CASSLDLVDTQYF
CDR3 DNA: TGTGCCAGCAGCCTGGACTTAGTCGATACGCAGTATTTT